This T cell receptor beta chain was sequenced in a study of type 1 and type 2 diabetes patients. As for the study in general: Samples came from type 1 diabetic, type 2 diabetic or nondiabetic people, recruited in China.

Amplification started from genomic DNA. The TCR beta CDR3 region was amplified using 30 forward and 13 reverse primers. MiXCR was run by TCRdb on the multiplex PCR reads, yielding one entry per CDR3 protein. Of about 270,000 distinct CDR3 sequences in the sample, approximately 45% were seen once. This clonotype has a handful of counts. The trim removed 5 bases at V and 0 bases at J, leaving 6 bases unmatched. The CDR3 loop spans 15 amino acids. Germline V gene lookup returns CDR1 LNHDA and CDR2 SQIVND (reference sequence). This clonotype originated in a man aged 18 to 29 with type 2 diabetes. The chain has TRBV19 and TRBJ1-1, with 7 positions matching TRBD1. Sequenced sample: peripheral blood mononuclear cells (PBMCs). The DNA of the CDR3 is TGTGCCAGTAGTTTACCGACAGGGATGAACACTGAAGCTTTCTTT. It is translated as CASSLPTGMNTEAFF.